This TCR beta chain is drawn from a study of shared clonotypes between healthy human individuals. This CDR3 spans 14 amino acids. Trimming pared 2 bases from V and 5 bases from J, leaving 13 bases between. CDR1 and CDR2 from the germline V gene are MDHEN and SYDVKM. This clone was observed a handful of times. Its specificity is unknown. The study separated CD4+ cells into CD45RA+ naive and CD45RA-negative memory subsets. Study findings and constraints: Expectations were that clonotype sharing among donors would be affected by sequencing depth.

Assay used: immunoSEQ multiplex PCR; TCRdb lists only in-frame clones, some missing. The data contain about 710,000 clones, around 73% of them singletons. The clonotype was recovered from a woman aged 30 to 39 in good health. The V gene is TRBV28, the J gene TRBJ2-7, with D tentatively TRBD2 (6 bases). Sequenced sample: memory CD4+ T cells sorted from blood. Subset reported: CD45RA-negative fraction. CDR3 sequence reads: CASSLLGSGNEQYF. CDR3 DNA: TGTGCCAGCAGTTTACTCGGGAGCGGCAACGAGCAGTACTTC.